A single TCR beta chain is shown here with its context. The V and J ends lost 0 bases and 1 base respectively, with 5 bases between them. Germline V lookup: CDR1 SGDLS, CDR2 YYNGEE. This CDR3 region has 14 residues. The data belong to a study of cytomegalovirus exposure and HLA in healthy donors. Primers included in the PCR were 60 Vbeta and 13 Jbeta primers. Measured with immunoSEQ multiplex PCR; TCRdb has only the in-frame clones, and not every one. This sample yields about 170,000 clones, of which 70% to 90% are seen a single time; approximately 2.5% belongs to the top ten. Healthy people donating bone marrow made up the donors.

Material for sequencing was PBMCs. This TCR derives from a man younger than 45 in good health and CMV-seropositive. The J gene is TRBJ2-1, the V gene TRBV9; unclear D gene. As DNA, the CDR3 is TGTGCCAGCAGCGTAGTAGCTTCCTACAATGAGCAGTTCTTC. This sequence encodes CASSVVASYNEQFF.